This T cell receptor beta chain was sequenced for a study of siplizumab effects on memory and regulatory T cells. Study-level results: Naive T cells looked more diverse than memory cells, and they looked like major contributors to the alloresponse. Proof of suppressive function in proliferating Tregs from siplizumab cultures was not established. Naive-or-memory phenotypes were unassignable for roughly 80-96% of proliferating CD4+ or CD8+ clones.

Unstimulated naive, memory, effector memory and TEMRA subsets were sequenced, and this was done in a few donor pairs. The CDR3 consists of 12 residues. V dropped 4 bases and J dropped 7 bases, with 10 bases sitting between them. Germline CDR1 is LNHDA and CDR2 is SQIVND (reference sequence). Using immunoSEQ multiplex PCR, the repertoire was profiled, and TCRdb retains in-frame clones only, with some absent. The sample lists 50,000 to 60,000 clones, roughly 87% occurring once. Note on this clone: Its antigen remains unidentified.

This chain links TRBV19 with TRBJ1-2; D is undetermined. The specimen sequenced was naive CD8+ T cells sorted from blood. This clonotype was obtained from a human donor in good health. CDR3: CASSTTIFGYTF. CDR3 DNA: TGTGCCAGTAGTACGACGATTTTTGGCTACACCTTC.